The 24 T cell receptor beta chains presented below share a single source sample, sequenced in a study of OX40 agonist ivuxolimab in advanced cancers. TCRdb keeps only in-frame clones here, not all; method: immunoSEQ multiplex PCR. This sample has 55,000 to 65,000 clones, with 77% found just once. The sample in question was CD4+ or CD8+ T cells sorted from blood, obtained in a trial of the OX40 agonist ivuxolimab. The receptors come from an adult with an advanced solid tumor such as melanoma, head and neck, liver or kidney cancer.

By proportion, this clone is medium-sized. J is TRBJ2-1 and V is TRBV7-2; 8 nucleotides agree with TRBD2. The CDR3 contains 14 residues. Germline values: CDR1 SGHTA, CDR2 FQGNSA. Losses at the gene ends were 6 bases for V and 13 bases for J; bases not matched to a gene: 14. As DNA, the CDR3 is TGTGCCAGCAGTACGACCGGGACTAGTTATATCCAGTTCTTC. This encodes CASSTTGTSYIQFF.

This chain joins TRBV7-2 and TRBJ2-5, with 7 bases matching TRBD1. Trimming removed 5 bases from V and 4 bases from J; junction bases left unmatched: 7. The CDR3 is 14 amino acids. The germline V gene has CDR1 SGHTA and CDR2 FQGNSA. The DNA of the CDR3 is TGTGCCAGCAGCGGAGACAGGGCGGGAGAGACCCAGTACTTC. It codes for CASSGDRAGETQYF.

The chain couples TRBV19 to TRBJ2-7, with 10 bases aligning to TRBD2. With 5 bases clipped from V and 3 bases from J, the junction kept 4 bases outside the gene matches. In germline, CDR1 is LNHDA, CDR2 SQIVND (reference sequence). CDR3 length: 14 amino acids. The CDR3 protein is CASSPRTSGYEQYF. The CDR3, as DNA: TGTGCCAGTAGTCCGAGGACTAGCGGCTACGAGCAGTACTTC.

The chain joins TRBV27 to TRBJ1-1; 7 bases map to TRBD1. V trimming: 5 bases; J trimming: 6 bases; junction bases outside the gene matches: 15. CDR3 size: 16 residues. Germline V gene sequence: CDR1 MNHEY, CDR2 SMNVEV (reference sequence). The CDR3 region has the DNA TGTGCCAGCAGTCTAATTACAGGGGCCGGCACGTCTGAAGCTTTCTTT. Its translation is CASSLITGAGTSEAFF.

The chain carries TRBV5-1 and TRBJ2-7; D ambiguous. CDR3 size: 14 residues. Germline V lookup: CDR1 SGHRS, CDR2 YFSETQ. With 0 bases removed from V and 2 bases from J, the gap between germline ends came to 9 bases. The CDR3 is CASSLEPGTYEQYF. CDR3 DNA sequence: TGCGCCAGCAGCTTGGAGCCAGGCACCTACGAGCAGTACTTC.

The rearrangement joins TRBV5-1 to TRBJ2-5, with D perhaps matching TRBD1 or TRBD2 (5 bases each). This CDR3 has 15 amino acids. Per germline, CDR1 SGHRS and CDR2 YFSETQ. The V end was cut by 1 base, the J end by 2 bases, with 12 bases between. The CDR3 loop is CASSLQGGSQETQYF. Here the CDR3 DNA reads TGCGCCAGCAGCTTGCAGGGTGGGAGTCAAGAGACCCAGTACTTC.

This rearrangement joins TRBV7-2 to TRBJ2-3, with no clear D. The CDR3 spans 13 residues. CDR1 and CDR2 from the germline V gene are SGHTA and FQGNSA. V was clipped by 5 bases and J by 0 bases, with 6 bases between them. Here the CDR3 reads CASSVASTDTQYF. CDR3 DNA sequence: TGTGCCAGCAGCGTCGCTAGCACAGATACGCAGTATTTT.

This chain joins TRBV5-1 and TRBJ2-2; the match to TRBD2 covers 10 bases. CDR3 length equals 17 residues. Per the germline V gene, CDR1 is SGHRS and CDR2 is YFSETQ. With V trimmed by 0 bases and J by 5 bases, 7 bases remained unmatched. The CDR3 DNA reads as TGCGCCAGCAGCTTGGTGGCTAGCGGGAGTCTGACCGGGGAGCTGTTTTTT. Protein product: CASSLVASGSLTGELFF.

The chain joins TRBV5-1 to TRBJ2-3, with D unresolved. This CDR3 comprises 15 residues. Trimming cost V 6 bases and J 0 bases, with 14 bases left between them. Per germline, CDR1 SGHRS and CDR2 YFSETQ. In DNA form, the CDR3 reads TGCGCCAGCAATCCGGACCCATCTAGCACAGATACGCAGTATTTT. Its translation: CASNPDPSSTDTQYF.

This chain links TRBV6-1 with TRBJ2-5, with a possible D match to TRBD1 (6 bases). This CDR3 is built from 16 residues. The germline V and J ends were trimmed by 3 bases and 11 bases, with 25 bases remaining between them. Germline V CDR1 and CDR2: MNHNS, SASEGT. CDR3 nucleotide sequence: TGTGCCAGCAGTGACGGTACGGACAGCAAGGGTTATGGACAGTACTTC. It yields the protein CASSDGTDSKGYGQYF.

This chain joins TRBV28 and TRBJ1-5; D is unclear. The V end lost 6 bases, the J end lost 6 bases, and 12 bases lay between the germline ends. Germline V gives CDR1 MDHEN, CDR2 SYDVKM. The CDR3 runs 13 residues. CDR3 nucleotide sequence: TGTGCCAGCAGGCCCCCCGGAGGTCAGCCCCAGCATTTT. This translates into CASRPPGGQPQHF.

The chain has TRBV27 and TRBJ1-4; D is undetermined. Germline CDR1 MNHEY, CDR2 SMNVEV (reference sequence). The CDR3 totals 15 residues. V gave up 5 bases and J gave up 0 bases, with 10 bases separating them. The CDR3 region is CASSPPPATNEKLFF. The CDR3 region has the DNA TGTGCCAGCAGTCCCCCCCCAGCAACTAATGAAAAACTGTTTTTT.

CDR3 sequence reads: CATSAGGNDYGYTF. In DNA form, the CDR3 reads TGTGCCACCTCAGCGGGGGGGAACGACTATGGCTACACCTTC. This rearrangement joins TRBV15 to TRBJ1-2, with TRBD1 as a possible D gene (5 bases). The germline gives CDR1 LNHNV, CDR2 YYDKDF (reference sequence). The V and J ends lost 8 bases and 3 bases respectively, with 16 bases between them. This CDR3 region has 14 residues.

The chain combines TRBV6-5 with TRBJ1-2; D gene uncertain. The CDR3 contains 12 residues. CDR1 and CDR2 from the germline V gene are MNHEY and SVGAGI. V lost 6 bases to trimming and J lost 3 bases, with 8 bases between them. The CDR3 reads CASRGQDYGYTF. The CDR3 DNA sequence: TGTGCCAGCAGAGGGCAGGACTATGGCTACACCTTC.

This clone has more than one count but fewer than ten. The chain has TRBV5-4 and TRBJ2-3; D is possibly TRBD1 (5 bases). The V gene's germline CDR1 is SGHNT and CDR2 YYREEE (reference sequence). This CDR3 contains 15 residues. Trimming left V 0 bases short and J 2 bases short, with 10 bases between. The CDR3 DNA reads as TGTGCCAGCAGCTTGGATCAGGGATTCACAGATACGCAGTATTTT. Translated: CASSLDQGFTDTQYF.

The chain carries TRBV27 and TRBJ2-3; 12 positions match TRBD2. V lost 6 bases and J lost 4; bases outside the gene matches: 11. Germline loops: CDR1 MNHEY, CDR2 SMNVEV (reference sequence). CDR3 length equals 17 residues. In DNA form, the CDR3 reads TGTGCCAGCAGAGGACTAGCGGGAATATCAAGGCCAGATACGCAGTATTTT. Its translation: CASRGLAGISRPDTQYF.

V and J are TRBV12-2 and TRBJ2-5. The J call may be faulty, since TRBJ2-7 better matches the DNA end. TRBV12-2 is reported as a pseudogene. This CDR3 contains 17 residues. For the CDR3, the DNA is TGTGCAAGTCGCTTAGCGCGGGTTTGGGGGAACTACTACGAGCAGTACTTC. This sequence encodes CASRLARVWGNYYEQYF.

This chain links TRBV30 with TRBJ1-2; 8 nucleotides align to TRBD1. The J segment lost 0 bases and the V segment lost 2 bases, leaving 2 bases of the junction unmatched. The germline V gene has CDR1 GTSNPN and CDR2 SVGIG (reference sequence). The CDR3 length is 14 residues. The CDR3 region is CAWSWTGPNYGYTF. DNA of the CDR3: TGTGCCTGGAGTTGGACAGGGCCTAACTATGGCTACACCTTC.

The chain recombines TRBV18 with TRBJ1-6, with 9 nucleotides matching TRBD1. V shed 6 bases, J shed 0 bases, and the junction held 3 bases outside the gene matches. This CDR3 is built from 16 residues. Germline loops: CDR1 KGHSH, CDR2 LQKENI. CDR3 loop: CASSRDRASYNSPLHF. CDR3 sequence (DNA): TGTGCCAGCTCCCGGGACAGGGCCTCCTATAATTCACCCCTCCACTTT. The full variable domain, in which reference TRBV18 and TRBJ1-6 provide the parts outside the CDR3, is NAGVMQNPRHLVRRRGQEARLRCSPMKGHSHVYWYRQLPEEGLKFMVYLQKENIIDESGMPKERFSAEFPKEGPSILRIQQVVRGDSAAYFCASSRDRASYNSPLHFGNGTRLTVT.

This sequence joins TRBV5-1 and TRBJ2-5, with D unresolved. The length of the CDR3 is 14 residues. Trimming removed 7 bases at V and 1 base at J, with 14 bases between. CDR1 and CDR2 from the germline V gene are SGHRS and YFSETQ. CDR3 amino acids: CASASLPPQETQYF. CDR3 nucleotide sequence: TGCGCCAGCGCCTCTCTGCCTCCCCAAGAGACCCAGTACTTC.

V and J are TRBV2 and TRBJ2-3; 7 nucleotides align to TRBD2. Per the germline V gene, CDR1 is SNHLY and CDR2 is FYNNEI. J lost 4 bases, V lost 6 bases, and 13 bases had no gene match. This CDR3 comprises 16 residues. CDR3 protein: CASSPRTGGGADTQYF. DNA of the CDR3: TGTGCCAGCAGCCCGAGGACTGGGGGGGGAGCAGATACGCAGTATTTT.

V is TRBV4-1 and J is TRBJ2-2; a weak D match, TRBD2 (6 bases). Germline V gene sequence: CDR1 MGHRA, CDR2 YSYEKL. Trimming removed 5 bases from V and 0 bases from J, with 19 bases in between. The CDR3 contains 18 residues. The CDR3 sequence: CASSGTTWEAANTGELFF. CDR3 DNA sequence: TGCGCCAGCAGCGGGACCACCTGGGAGGCAGCGAACACCGGGGAGCTGTTTTTT.

As concerns this clone: The junction departs from germline at one end; a sequencing error may be responsible. The chain carries TRBV5-4 and TRBJ1-1; 7 bases align to TRBD1. CDR1 and CDR2 (germline): SGHNT, YYREEE (reference sequence). The CDR3 spans 15 residues. The CDR3 is CASSQGAGGGTEAFF. In DNA, the CDR3 is TGCGCCAGCAGCCAAGGGGCAGGGGGGGGCACTGAAGCTTTCTTT.

This sequence joins TRBV18 and TRBJ2-3; no clear D gene. Germline V gene lookup returns CDR1 KGHSH and CDR2 LQKENI. Trimming stripped 5 bases from V and 2 bases from J, with 11 bases between. The CDR3 has 14 amino acids. The CDR3 spells CASSALVNTDTQYF. DNA for the CDR3: TGTGCCAGCTCAGCCCTAGTTAACACAGATACGCAGTATTTT.